These 13 T cell receptor beta chains originate from one sample sequenced in a study of T-cell reconstitution after alpha-beta-depleted transplantation in children. Unique molecular identifiers were used in preparing the TCRbeta library. TCRdb independently ran MiXCR on the PCR reads; one entry per CDR3 protein. The sample lists over 45,000 distinct CDR3 sequences, around a tenth occurring once. This sample comprised PBMCs, mostly from graft donor cells, obtained 60 days after TCRalphabeta/CD19-depleted stem cell transplant. These TCRs come from a male patient aged 2-9 years who had a stem cell transplant for chronic granulomatous disease, so the T cells may come from the graft donor.

This clonotype was counted many times. The rearrangement uses TRBV2 and TRBJ2-1; a possible D gene is TRBD2 (6 bases). The V end lost 6 bases, the J end lost 7 bases, and 22 bases lay between the germline ends. Germline CDR1 is SNHLY and CDR2 is FYNNEI. This CDR3 is built from 16 residues. CDR3 loop: CASSPWDSLMGNEQFF. Here the CDR3 DNA reads TGTGCCAGCAGCCCGTGGGACTCCCTAATGGGGAATGAGCAGTTCTTC.

This clonotype has at least ten counts. The rearrangement joins TRBV20-1 to TRBJ2-5, with a tentative D call TRBD1 (6 bases). The CDR3 consists of 14 residues. Germline lookup yields CDR1 DFQATT and CDR2 SNEGSKA (reference sequence). Trimming removed 4 bases at V and 1 base at J, with 13 bases between. The CDR3 sequence is CSANTGQPQETQYF. CDR3 nucleotide sequence: TGCAGTGCTAACACTGGACAGCCCCAAGAGACCCAGTACTTC.

The gene calls are TRBV6-5 and TRBJ2-2, with 7 nucleotides matching TRBD2. Germline-derived CDR1 and CDR2 are MNHEY and SVGAGI. Trimming removed 2 bases from V and 6 bases from J; junction bases left unmatched: 12. The CDR3 totals 17 residues. CDR3 region: CASSYRTGRYWPGELFF. The CDR3 nucleotides are TGTGCCAGCAGTTACAGAACCGGGAGGTATTGGCCCGGGGAGCTGTTTTTT.

Many counts were recorded for this clonotype. The gene calls are TRBV11-2 and TRBJ2-5, with TRBD2 identical over 13 bases. V trimming: 4 bases; J trimming: 2 bases; junction bases outside the gene matches: 10. Germline-derived CDR1 and CDR2 are SGHAT and FQNNGV. This CDR3 region has 18 residues. The CDR3 spells CASSSRTSGSPLQETQYF. The CDR3 coding sequence is TGTGCCAGCAGCTCCAGGACTAGCGGGAGCCCCCTACAAGAGACCCAGTACTTC.

With regard to this clonotype: A much larger clone differs by one base, so this may be a read error. The rearrangement links TRBV20-1 to TRBJ2-7, with 11 bases fitting TRBD2. The germline gives CDR1 DFQATT, CDR2 SNEGSKA (reference sequence). This CDR3 contains 16 residues. CDR3 amino acids: CSARKETSGISYEHYF. The CDR3 nucleotides read TGCAGTGCCCGGAAGGAGACTAGCGGGATTTCCTACGAGCACTACTTC.

In its sample, this clonotype was seen many times. The chain has TRBV5-1 and TRBJ1-1; 9 bases line up with TRBD1. The CDR3 covers 14 residues. CDR1 and CDR2 from the germline V gene are SGHRS and YFSETQ. With V trimmed by 2 bases and J by 5 bases, 4 bases remained unmatched. CDR3 DNA sequence: TGCGCCAGCAGCTTACAGGGGGCGCAGACTGAAGCTTTCTTT. This encodes CASSLQGAQTEAFF.

This clonotype was recorded many times. This chain uses TRBV9 with TRBJ2-1; 7 bases are shared with TRBD2. This CDR3 spans 17 amino acids. Germline V gene lookup returns CDR1 SGDLS and CDR2 YYNGEE. After removal of 4 bases from V and 3 bases from J, the junction contained 13 bases not matched to a gene. This CDR3 reads CASSPGGGGSNYNEQFF. The CDR3, as DNA: TGTGCCAGCAGCCCGGGTGGCGGCGGGAGTAACTACAATGAGCAGTTCTTC.

This clonotype has only a few counts. The V gene is TRBV20-1, the J gene TRBJ2-2, with 8 bases fitting TRBD2. With V trimmed by 5 bases and J by 7 bases, 9 bases remained unmatched. This CDR3 contains 14 residues. Germline assignment: CDR1 DFQATT and CDR2 SNEGSKA (reference sequence). The CDR3 bases are TGCAGTGCTCCGGCAGGGACTAGGATCGGGGAGCTGTTTTTT. Translating gives CSAPAGTRIGELFF.

In this sample, this clonotype turned up many times. The rearrangement uses TRBV6-2 or TRBV6-3 and TRBJ2-4; 7 nucleotides match TRBD2. CDR1 is MNHEY, CDR2 SVGEGT, per germline. CDR3 length equals 14 residues. Germline trimming cut 6 bases from V and 8 bases from J; bases unmatched to any gene: 10. The CDR3 coding sequence is TGTGCCAGCAGCCGCTACCGGGGAGGGGACATTCAGTACTTC. Its translation: CASSRYRGGDIQYF.

This clonotype was picked up many times. The gene calls are TRBV11-2 and TRBJ2-7, with unresolved D. V was pared by 1 base and J by 2 bases, with 15 bases between. Germline lookup yields CDR1 SGHAT and CDR2 FQNNGV. The CDR3 loop spans 16 amino acids. In nucleotides, the CDR3 is TGTGCCAGCAGCTTAGGAGCCCCGGGTCGGACCTACGAGCAGTACTTC. This translates into CASSLGAPGRTYEQYF. The full variable domain, in which reference TRBV11-2 and TRBJ2-7 provide the parts outside the CDR3, is EAGVAQSPRYKIIEKRQSVAFWCNPISGHATLYWYQQILGQGPKLLIQFQNNGVVDDSQLPKDRFSAERLKGVDSTLKIQPAKLEDSAVYLCASSLGAPGRTYEQYFGPGTRLTVT.

The J gene is TRBJ1-3, the V gene TRBV20-1; 7 nucleotides line up with TRBD1. Germline V gene lookup returns CDR1 DFQATT and CDR2 SNEGSKA (reference sequence). This CDR3 is built from 16 residues. With 5 bases clipped from V and 4 bases from J, the junction kept 14 bases outside the gene matches. The CDR3 sequence is CSAADLTGVAGNTIYF. The DNA of the CDR3 is TGCAGTGCTGCCGATCTTACAGGGGTGGCAGGAAACACCATATATTTT.

This clonotype was picked up many times. The chain joins TRBV20-1 to TRBJ1-5; D perhaps matches TRBD1 (5 bases). Germline V gene data show CDR1 as DFQATT and CDR2 as SNEGSKA (reference sequence). The CDR3 sequence is 15 residues long. V lost 3 bases, J lost 5 bases, and 17 bases lay in between. CDR3 in amino acids: CSASPSGRVDQPQHF. The CDR3 DNA follows: TGCAGTGCTAGCCCCTCCGGCAGGGTGGATCAGCCCCAGCATTTT.

This clonotype was recorded many times. This CDR3 reads CASSLEGVGNTIYF. The CDR3 coding sequence is TGCGCCAGCAGCTTGGAAGGGGTAGGAAACACCATATATTTT. This chain connects TRBV5-1 to TRBJ1-3; a weak D match, TRBD1 (5 bases). The CDR3 runs to 14 residues. Trimming took off 0 bases at V and 4 bases at J, with 8 bases between the two ends. The germline CDR1 and CDR2 sequences are SGHRS and YFSETQ.